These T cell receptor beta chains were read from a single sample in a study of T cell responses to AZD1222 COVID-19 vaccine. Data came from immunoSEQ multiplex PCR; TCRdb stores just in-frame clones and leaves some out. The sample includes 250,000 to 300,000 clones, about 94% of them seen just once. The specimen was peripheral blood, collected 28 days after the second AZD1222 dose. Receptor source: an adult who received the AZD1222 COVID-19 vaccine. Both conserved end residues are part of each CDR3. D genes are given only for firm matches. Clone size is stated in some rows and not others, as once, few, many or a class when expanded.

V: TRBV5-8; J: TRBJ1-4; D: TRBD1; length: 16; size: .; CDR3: CASSFGQGATNEKLFF; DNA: TGTGCCAGCAGCTTCGGACAGGGGGCAACTAATGAAAAACTGTTTTTT
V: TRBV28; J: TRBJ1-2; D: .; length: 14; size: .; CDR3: CASTLRGINYGYTF; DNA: TGTGCCAGCACCCTCAGGGGTATTAACTATGGCTACACCTTC
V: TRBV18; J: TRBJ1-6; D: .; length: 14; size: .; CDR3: CASSPDKGWSPLHF; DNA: TGTGCCAGCTCCCCAGACAAGGGGTGGTCACCCCTCCACTTT
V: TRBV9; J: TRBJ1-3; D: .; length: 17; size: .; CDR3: CASSVDPGLTSGNTIYF; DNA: TGTGCCAGCAGCGTAGATCCGGGACTCACCTCTGGAAACACCATATATTTT
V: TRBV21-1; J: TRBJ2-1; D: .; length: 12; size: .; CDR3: CASAGAYNEQFF; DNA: TGTGCCAGCGCGGGGGCCTACAATGAGCAGTTCTTC
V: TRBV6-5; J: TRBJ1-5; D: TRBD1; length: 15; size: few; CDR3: CASRTGGASNQPQHF; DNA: TGTGCCAGCAGAACAGGGGGCGCGAGCAATCAGCCCCAGCATTTT
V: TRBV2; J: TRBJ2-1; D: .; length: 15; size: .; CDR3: CASSEWDIGTHEQFF; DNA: TGTGCCAGCAGTGAGTGGGACATAGGGACCCATGAGCAGTTCTTC
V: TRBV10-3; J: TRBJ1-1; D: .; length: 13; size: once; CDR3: CAITERTKSEAFF; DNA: TGTGCCATCACCGAGAGGACGAAGTCTGAAGCTTTCTTT
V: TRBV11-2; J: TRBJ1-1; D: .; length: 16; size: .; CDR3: CASSLDGPGADTEAFF; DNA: TGTGCCAGCAGCTTAGACGGGCCGGGGGCGGACACTGAAGCTTTCTTT
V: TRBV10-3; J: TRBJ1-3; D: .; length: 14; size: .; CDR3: CAISGTLPGNTIYF; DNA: TGTGCCATCAGTGGTACTCTGCCTGGAAACACCATATATTTT
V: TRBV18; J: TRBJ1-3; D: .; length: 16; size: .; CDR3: CASSPNLRGPGNTIYF; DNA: TGTGCCAGCTCACCCAATCTCCGGGGGCCTGGAAACACCATATATTTT
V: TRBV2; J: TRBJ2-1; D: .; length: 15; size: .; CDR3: CASSPGPSSYNEQFF; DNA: TGTGCCAGCAGTCCCGGGCCCAGCTCCTACAATGAGCAGTTCTTC
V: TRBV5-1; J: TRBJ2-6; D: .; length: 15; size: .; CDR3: CAVRPDPSGANVLTF; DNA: TGCGCAGTGAGGCCGGACCCCTCTGGGGCCAACGTCCTGACTTTC
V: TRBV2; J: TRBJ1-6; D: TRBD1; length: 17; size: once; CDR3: CASSRGVGGLANSPLHF; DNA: TGTGCCAGCAGCAGGGGGGTAGGGGGCCTTGCTAATTCACCCCTCCACTTT
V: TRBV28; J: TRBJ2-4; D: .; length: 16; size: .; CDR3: CASSLGGENGKNIQYF; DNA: TGTGCCAGCAGTTTAGGAGGGGAGAACGGCAAAAACATTCAGTACTTC
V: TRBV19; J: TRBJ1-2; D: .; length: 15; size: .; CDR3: CASSMEQKANYGYTF; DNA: TGTGCCAGTAGTATGGAACAGAAAGCTAACTATGGCTACACCTTC
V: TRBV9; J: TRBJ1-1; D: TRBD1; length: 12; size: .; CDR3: CASSRTGSEAFF; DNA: TGTGCCAGCAGCAGGACAGGATCTGAAGCTTTCTTT
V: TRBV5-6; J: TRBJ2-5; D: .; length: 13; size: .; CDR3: CASSRPDQETQYF; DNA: TGTGCCAGCAGCAGACCCGATCAAGAGACCCAGTACTTC
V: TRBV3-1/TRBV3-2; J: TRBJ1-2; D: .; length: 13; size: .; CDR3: CASSLGPNYGYTF; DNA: TGTGCCAGCAGCCTGGGACCTAACTATGGCTACACCTTC
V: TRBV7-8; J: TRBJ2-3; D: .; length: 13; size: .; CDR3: CAGGRGRADTQYF; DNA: TGTGCCGGGGGGAGGGGGCGAGCAGATACGCAGTATTTT
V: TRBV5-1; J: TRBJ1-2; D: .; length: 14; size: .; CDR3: CASSLVADYYGYTF; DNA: TGCGCCAGCAGCTTGGTGGCCGATTATTATGGCTACACCTTC
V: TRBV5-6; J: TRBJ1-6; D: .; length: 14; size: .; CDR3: CASSLGVWDSPLHF; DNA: TGTGCCAGCAGCTTGGGAGTTTGGGATTCACCCCTCCACTTT
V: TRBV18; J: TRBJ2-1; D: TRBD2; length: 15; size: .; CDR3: CASSLGLTSVYEQFF; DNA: TGTGCCAGCTCCCTGGGACTAACTTCTGTCTATGAGCAGTTCTTC
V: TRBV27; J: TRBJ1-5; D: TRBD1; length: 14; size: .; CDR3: CASSLQGDGQPQHF; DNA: TGTGCCAGCAGTTTACAGGGGGACGGTCAGCCCCAGCATTTT
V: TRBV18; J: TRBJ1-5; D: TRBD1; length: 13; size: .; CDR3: CASSLGTDQPQHF; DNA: TGTGCCAGCTCACTCGGGACAGATCAGCCCCAGCATTTT
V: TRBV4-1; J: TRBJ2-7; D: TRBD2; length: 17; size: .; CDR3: CASSQNPLSGGFHRVYF; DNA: TGCGCCAGCAGCCAAAACCCCCTCAGCGGGGGCTTCCACCGGGTGTACTTC
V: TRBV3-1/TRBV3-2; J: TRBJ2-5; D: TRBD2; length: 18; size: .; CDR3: CASSQEGLAGGPQETQYF; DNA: TGTGCCAGCAGCCAAGAGGGACTAGCGGGGGGCCCCCAAGAGACCCAGTACTTC
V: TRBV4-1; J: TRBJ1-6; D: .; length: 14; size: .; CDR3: CASSPNRLNSPLHF; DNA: TGCGCCAGCAGCCCAAACAGGCTTAATTCACCCCTCCACTTT
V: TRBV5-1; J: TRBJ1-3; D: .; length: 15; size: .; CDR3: CASSPPPQGGNTIYF; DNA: TGCGCCAGCAGCCCACCCCCACAGGGAGGAAACACCATATATTTT
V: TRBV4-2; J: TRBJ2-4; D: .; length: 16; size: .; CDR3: CASSQVGRGDKNIQYF; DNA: TGTGCCAGCAGCCAAGTTGGGCGAGGCGACAAAAACATTCAGTACTTC
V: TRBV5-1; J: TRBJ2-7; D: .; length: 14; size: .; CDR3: CASREATPSYEQYF; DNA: TGCGCCAGCAGGGAGGCTACCCCCTCCTACGAGCAGTACTTC
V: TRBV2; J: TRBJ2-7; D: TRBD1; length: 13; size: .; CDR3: CARGQGTGYEQYF; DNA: TGTGCCAGGGGACAGGGGACGGGGTACGAGCAGTACTTC
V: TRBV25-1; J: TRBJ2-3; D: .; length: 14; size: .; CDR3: CASSETGSTDTQYF; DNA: TGTGCCAGCAGTGAAACAGGGAGCACAGATACGCAGTATTTT
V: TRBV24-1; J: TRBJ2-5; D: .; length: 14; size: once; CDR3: CATSDLGQGETQYF; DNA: TGTGCCACCAGTGATTTGGGGCAAGGAGAGACCCAGTACTTC
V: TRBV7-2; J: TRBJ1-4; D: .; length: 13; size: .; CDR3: CASSVWVNEKLFF; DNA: TGTGCCAGCAGCGTCTGGGTTAATGAAAAACTGTTTTTT
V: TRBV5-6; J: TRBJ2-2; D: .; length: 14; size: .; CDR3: CASSLGVNTGELFF; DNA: TGTGCCAGCAGCCTGGGCGTGAACACCGGGGAGCTGTTTTTT
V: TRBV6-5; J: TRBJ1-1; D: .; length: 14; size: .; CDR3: CASSYSSRNTEAFF; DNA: TGTGCCAGCAGTTACTCAAGCAGAAACACTGAAGCTTTCTTT
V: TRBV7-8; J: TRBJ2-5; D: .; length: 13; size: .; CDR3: CASSSGTAGTQYF; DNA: TGTGCCAGCAGCTCCGGGACAGCGGGGACCCAGTACTTC
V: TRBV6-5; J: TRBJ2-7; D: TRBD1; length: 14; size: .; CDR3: CASSRDRKIYEQYF; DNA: TGTGCCAGCAGCAGGGACAGAAAAATATACGAGCAGTACTTC
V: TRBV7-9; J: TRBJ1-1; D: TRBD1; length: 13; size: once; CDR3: CASSIKGAGEAFF; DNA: TGTGCCAGCAGCATTAAGGGGGCTGGTGAAGCTTTCTTT
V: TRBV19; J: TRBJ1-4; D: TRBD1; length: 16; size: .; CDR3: CASSKGGTVTNEKLFF; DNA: TGTGCCAGTAGTAAAGGCGGGACAGTGACTAATGAAAAACTGTTTTTT
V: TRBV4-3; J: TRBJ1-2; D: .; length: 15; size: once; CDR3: CASSRSLATGYGYTF; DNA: TGCGCCAGCAGCCGTAGCCTGGCTACTGGCTATGGCTACACCTTC
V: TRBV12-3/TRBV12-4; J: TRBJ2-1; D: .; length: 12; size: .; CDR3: CASSLAESSNFF; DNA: TGTGCCAGCAGTTTGGCCGAGAGCTCCAACTTCTTC
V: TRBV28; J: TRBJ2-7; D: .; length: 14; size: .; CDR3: CASSLLGGQNEQYF; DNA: TGTGCCAGCAGCCTATTGGGGGGGCAGAACGAGCAGTACTTC
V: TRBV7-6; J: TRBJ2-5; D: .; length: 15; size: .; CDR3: CASSTSSQGLATQYF; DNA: TGTGCCAGCAGCACTTCCTCTCAGGGGCTGGCGACCCAGTACTTC
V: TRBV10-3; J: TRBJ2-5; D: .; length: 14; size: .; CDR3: CAISPPGREETQYF; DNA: TGTGCCATCAGTCCACCAGGGCGGGAAGAGACCCAGTACTTC
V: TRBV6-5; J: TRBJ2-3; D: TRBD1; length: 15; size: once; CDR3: CASRAGTAHTDTQYF; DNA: TGTGCCAGCAGGGCAGGGACAGCCCACACAGATACGCAGTATTTT
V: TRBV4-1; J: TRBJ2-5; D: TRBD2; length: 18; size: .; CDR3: CASSHPGTSGGAGETQYF; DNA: TGCGCCAGCAGCCATCCCGGGACTAGCGGGGGGGCCGGAGAGACCCAGTACTTC
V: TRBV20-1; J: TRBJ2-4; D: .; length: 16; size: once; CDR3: CSASHLRLLAKNIQYF; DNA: TGCAGTGCTAGTCACCTCCGCCTCCTAGCCAAAAACATTCAGTACTTC
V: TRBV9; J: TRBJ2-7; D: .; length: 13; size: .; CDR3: CASSVEARGEQYF; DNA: TGTGCCAGCAGCGTAGAGGCCAGGGGCGAGCAGTACTTC
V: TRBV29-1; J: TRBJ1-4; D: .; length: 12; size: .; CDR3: CSVTTENEKLFF; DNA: TGCAGCGTTACGACAGAAAATGAAAAACTGTTTTTT
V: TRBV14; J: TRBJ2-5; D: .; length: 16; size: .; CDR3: CASSQGGYLLQETQYF; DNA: TGTGCCAGCAGCCAAGGAGGTTATCTCCTCCAAGAGACCCAGTACTTC
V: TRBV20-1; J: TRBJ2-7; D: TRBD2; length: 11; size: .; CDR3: CSAGGGGEQYF; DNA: TGCAGTGCTGGCGGGGGGGGCGAGCAGTACTTC
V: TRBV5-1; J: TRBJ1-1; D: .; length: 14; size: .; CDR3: CASSPRAPDAEAFF; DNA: TGCGCCAGCAGCCCGAGGGCCCCGGACGCTGAAGCTTTCTTT
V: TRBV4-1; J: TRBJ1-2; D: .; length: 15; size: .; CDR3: CASSQDAGYPLGYTF; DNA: TGCGCCAGCAGCCAAGATGCAGGGTACCCTCTGGGCTACACCTTC
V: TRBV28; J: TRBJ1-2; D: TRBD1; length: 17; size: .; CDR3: CASSLREGDSFNYGYTF; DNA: TGTGCCAGCAGTCTACGGGAGGGGGACAGTTTTAACTATGGCTACACCTTC
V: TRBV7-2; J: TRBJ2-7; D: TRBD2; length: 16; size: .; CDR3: CASSSRASGRRYEQYF; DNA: TGTGCCAGCAGCTCGAGGGCCAGCGGGAGAAGGTACGAGCAGTACTTC
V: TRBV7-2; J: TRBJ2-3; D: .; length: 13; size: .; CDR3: CASSHTTRDTQYF; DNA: TGTGCCAGCAGCCACACGACCCGAGATACGCAGTATTTT